The sequence of this TCR beta chain was determined in a study of cytomegalovirus exposure and HLA in healthy donors. Whole-study context: Early on, a data release was issued that held 80 million or so unique TCRs from HLA-typed donors. General observations from the study: Most TCR sequences were seen very rarely across donors, but some public TCRs occurred in many. Previous analysis showed most TCR beta V segments were productive about 87% or about 30% of the time.

This PCR relied on a set of 60 Vbeta primers and 13 Jbeta primers. Profiling relied on immunoSEQ multiplex PCR, and the TCRdb table lists in-frame clones only, not all of them. The sample consists of over 130,000 clones, about 60% of them appearing once. The germline gives CDR1 LNHDA, CDR2 SQIVND (reference sequence). Deletions cut 6 bases from V and 5 bases from J, with 12 bases between. CDR3 size: 13 residues. Worth noting for this clone: Its antigen is unknown.

The V and J genes are TRBV19 and TRBJ2-3; TRBD2 is a possible D gene (6 bases). Sequencing was done on a sample of PBMCs. The TCR was taken from a woman in her fifties or sixties in good health and CMV-seropositive. The CDR3 DNA follows: TGTGCCAGTAGCAGGGAGGACCGAGATACGCAGTATTTT. It specifies CASSREDRDTQYF. Based on the CDR3 plus reference TRBV19 and TRBJ2-3, the full variable domain is DGGITQSPKYLFRKEGQNVTLSCEQNLNHDAMYWYRQDPGQGLRLIYYSQIVNDFQKGDIAEGYSVSREKKESFPLTVTSAQKNPTAFYLCASSREDRDTQYFGPGTRLTVL.